A single sample is the source of the 11 T cell receptor beta chains below, sequenced in a study of cytomegalovirus exposure and HLA in healthy donors. The protocol was immunoSEQ multiplex PCR, while the TCRdb copy is restricted to in-frame clones and leaves out a portion. The sample lists approximately 71,000 clones; 91% were seen once. The sample was PBMCs. These receptors were taken from a man aged 18 to 35 in good health and CMV-seronegative.

This sequence joins TRBV4-2 and TRBJ2-7, with 14 bases lining up with TRBD2. Germline V lookup: CDR1 LGHNA, CDR2 YNFKEQ. The CDR3 contains 16 residues. Trimming cost V 2 bases and J 7 bases; bases outside gene matches: 7. CDR3 amino acids: CASSQSGTSGRREQYF. In DNA form, the CDR3 reads TGTGCCAGCAGCCAATCGGGGACTAGCGGGAGAAGGGAGCAGTACTTC.

The chain combines TRBV15 with TRBJ2-5; no definite D call. This CDR3 has 15 amino acids. CDR1 and CDR2 from the germline V gene are LNHNV and YYDKDF (reference sequence). V was shortened by 0 bases and J by 2 bases, with 10 bases between the two germline ends. In nucleotides, the CDR3 is TGTGCCACCAGCAGAGATACGGCGGAGCAAGAGACCCAGTACTTC. Translation: CATSRDTAEQETQYF.

The CDR3 loop reads CASSPDRGNQPQHF. The CDR3 DNA sequence: TGTGCCAGCAGCCCGGACAGGGGAAATCAGCCCCAGCATTTT. The chain recombines TRBV7-6 with TRBJ1-5, with TRBD1 identical over 9 bases. The CDR3 length is 14 residues. After removal of 5 bases from V and 4 bases from J, the junction contained 3 bases not matched to a gene. The V gene's germline CDR1 is SGHVS and CDR2 FNYEAQ.

The chain links TRBV4-3 to TRBJ2-7; 7 nucleotides align to TRBD1. Germline V gene sequence: CDR1 LGHNA, CDR2 YSLEER. V lost 4 bases to trimming and J lost 4 bases; unmatched junction nucleotides: 10. This CDR3 has 15 residues. The CDR3 region has the DNA TGCGCCAGCAGCCGGGACAGTTCGATAAAATACGAGCAGTACTTC. This sequence encodes CASSRDSSIKYEQYF.

The chain carries TRBV27 and TRBJ2-7; TRBD2 matches at 9 bases. Germline CDR1 and CDR2: MNHEY and SMNVEV (reference sequence). The CDR3 is 15 residues long. J gave up 3 bases and V 5 bases, and 8 bases lay outside the gene matches. The CDR3 nucleotides are TGTGCCAGCAGTACGCGCGGGAGGGGAAACTACGAGCAGTACTTC. The encoded protein is CASSTRGRGNYEQYF.

Worth noting for this clone: The junction differs from germline at one of its ends, possibly a read error. The CDR3 region has the DNA TGTGCTAGCAGGGGACAGGGACACCCTCACATGAACACTGAAGCTTTCTTT. Translation: CASRGQGHPHMNTEAFF. The rearrangement uses TRBV7-7 and TRBJ1-1; 9 positions match TRBD1. The CDR3 sequence is 17 residues long. Germline assignment: CDR1 SSHAT and CDR2 FNYEAQ (reference sequence).

The chain carries TRBV6-6 and TRBJ2-5; 9 bases agree with TRBD2. The CDR3 contains 16 residues. The ends lost 8 bases at V and 7 bases at J; junction bases unmatched: 17. Germline loops: CDR1 MNHNY, CDR2 SVGAGI (reference sequence). For the CDR3, the DNA is TGTGCCAGCGCCCGGGGGGTAGCGGGGGACGCGGGGACCCAGTACTTC. Translated, it gives CASARGVAGDAGTQYF.

V is TRBV7-9 and J is TRBJ2-7, with D possibly matching TRBD1 (6 bases). CDR3 size: 14 residues. The V and J ends lost 4 bases and 1 base respectively, with 11 bases between them. In germline, CDR1 is SEHNR, CDR2 FQNEAQ (reference sequence). Here the CDR3 DNA reads TGTGCCAGCAGCTCTAGGACAGCTTCCTACGAGCAGTACTTC. Protein product: CASSSRTASYEQYF.

The chain recombines TRBV21-1 with TRBJ2-1; TRBD1 is the table's D call, not checked against the DNA. TRBV21-1 is described as a pseudogene. The CDR3 extends over 15 amino acids. CDR3 DNA sequence: TGTGCCAGCAGCATGTGGACAGGGTCCTTCGATGAGCAGTTCTTC. It specifies CASSMWTGSFDEQFF.

The chain couples TRBV29-1 to TRBJ2-5, with 7 bases fitting TRBD1. Per germline, CDR1 SQVTM and CDR2 ANQGSEA. The CDR3 runs 12 residues. This chain's CDR3 is CSTTGDQETQYF. CDR3 nucleotides: TGCAGTACTACAGGGGACCAAGAGACCCAGTACTTC.

V and J are TRBV19 and TRBJ2-3, with TRBD2 matching over 13 bases. The J segment lost 9 bases and the V segment lost 1 base, leaving 13 bases of the junction unmatched. Germline-derived CDR1 and CDR2 are LNHDA and SQIVND (reference sequence). The CDR3 spans 18 residues. The CDR3, as DNA: TGTGCCAGTAGTATAGTTCAGCCCGGGACTAGCGGGACGCCGACGCAGTATTTT. As protein: CASSIVQPGTSGTPTQYF.